This TCR beta chain was retrieved from a study of cytomegalovirus exposure and HLA in healthy donors. Study-level results: Many donors carried some public TCRs, although rarity characterized most TCR sequences. First-cohort TCR clusters were later found to tend to co-occur in the approximately 120 validation repertoires. The investigators catalogued 150 to 200 TCR beta chains as cytomegalovirus-associated.

Of note for this clone: What it binds is unknown. The sample has other DNA sequences that encode this CDR3 too.

Sequencing was performed with immunoSEQ multiplex PCR; in TCRdb, only in-frame clones are kept and a portion is missing. The data contain about 180,000 clones, about 86% of them seen just once; the ten biggest clones take up 1.4%. The CDR3 length is 14 residues. Trimming pared 0 bases from V and 4 bases from J, leaving 7 bases between. The germline gives CDR1 SGHRS, CDR2 YFSETQ. Material: PBMCs. The TCR was taken from a woman aged 25-40 years in good health and CMV-seronegative. The rearrangement joins TRBV5-1 to TRBJ1-4; perhaps TRBD1 as D (5 bases). CDR3 DNA sequence: TGCGCCAGCAGCTTGGGCCAGGGTAATGAAAAACTGTTTTTT. Translated: CASSLGQGNEKLFF.